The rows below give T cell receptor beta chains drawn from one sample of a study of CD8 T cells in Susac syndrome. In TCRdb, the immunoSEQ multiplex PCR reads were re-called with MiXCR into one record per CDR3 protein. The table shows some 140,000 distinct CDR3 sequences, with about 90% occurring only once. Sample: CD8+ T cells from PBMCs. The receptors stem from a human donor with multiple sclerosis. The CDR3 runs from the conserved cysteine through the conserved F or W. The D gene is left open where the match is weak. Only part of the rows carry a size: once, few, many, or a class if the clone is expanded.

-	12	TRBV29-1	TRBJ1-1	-	TGCAGCGTGGCTAGGCCCGGGGCTGAAGCTTTCTTT	CSVARPGAEAFF
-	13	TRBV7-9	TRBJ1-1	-	TGTGCCAGCAGCAGATCAGAAAACCCAGGGGCTTTCTTT	CASSRSENPGAFF
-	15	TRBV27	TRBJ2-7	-	TGTGCCAGCAGTGTATGGTCAGGGGCCTCCTACGAGCAGTACTTC	CASSVWSGASYEQYF
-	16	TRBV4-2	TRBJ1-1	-	TGTGCCAGCAGCCAAGAAGAGAGCGCCCCGAACACTGAAGCTTTCTTT	CASSQEESAPNTEAFF
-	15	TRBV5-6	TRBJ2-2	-	TGTGCCAGCAGCTTTGGTTCAGGGAACACCGGGGAGCTGTTTTTT	CASSFGSGNTGELFF
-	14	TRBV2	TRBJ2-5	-	TGTGCCAGCAGTGAGGACGGGAACCAAGAGACCCAGTACTTC	CASSEDGNQETQYF
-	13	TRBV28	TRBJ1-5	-	TGTGCCAGCACCGTTATGGGGGAACAGCCCCAGCATTTT	CASTVMGEQPQHF
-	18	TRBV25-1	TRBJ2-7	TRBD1	TGTGCCAGCAGTGAACCGGGGGACAGGGGCTTTACGTCCTACGAGCAGTACTTC	CASSEPGDRGFTSYEQYF
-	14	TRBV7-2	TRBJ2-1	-	TGTGCCAGCAGCACTGGTGGTCCCCACAATGAGCAGTTCTTC	CASSTGGPHNEQFF
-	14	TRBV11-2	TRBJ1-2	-	TGTGCCAGCAGCTTAGATCTAGGGGGACATGGCTACACCTTC	CASSLDLGGHGYTF
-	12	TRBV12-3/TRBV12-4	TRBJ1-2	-	TGTGCCAGCAGTTTGACAGACTATGGCTACACCTTC	CASSLTDYGYTF
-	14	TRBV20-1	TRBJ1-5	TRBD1	TGCAGTGCTATGGCCAGGGGGTTATTTCAGCCCCAGCATTTT	CSAMARGLFQPQHF
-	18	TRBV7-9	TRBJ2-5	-	TGTGCCAGCAGCTTATCCAGGCACCTCCCCAATCCCCAAGAGACCCAGTACTTC	CASSLSRHLPNPQETQYF
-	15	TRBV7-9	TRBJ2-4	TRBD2	TGTGCCAGCAGCCCGGGACTAGCGGGAGGAAAAATTCAGTACTTC	CASSPGLAGGKIQYF
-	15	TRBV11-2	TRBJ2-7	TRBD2	TGTGCCAGCAGTTATACTAGCGGGAGGTCCTACGAGCAGTACTTC	CASSYTSGRSYEQYF
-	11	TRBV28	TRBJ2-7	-	TGTGCCAGCAGTTTTTTTGGCGAGCAGTACTTC	CASSFFGEQYF
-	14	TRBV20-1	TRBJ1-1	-	TGCAGTGCTATAGATGGGGGGGTGGGCACTGAAGCTTTCTTT	CSAIDGGVGTEAFF
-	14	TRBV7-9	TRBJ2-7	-	TGTGCCAGCAGCTCCGGGCCGCGAACCTACGAGCAGTACTTC	CASSSGPRTYEQYF
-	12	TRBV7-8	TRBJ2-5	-	TGTGCCAGCAGCTTGCGGCTTGAGACCCAGTACTTC	CASSLRLETQYF
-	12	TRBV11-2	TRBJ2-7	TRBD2	TGTGCCTGTAGCGGGGACTCCTACGAGCAGTACTTC	CACSGDSYEQYF
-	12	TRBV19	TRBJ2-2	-	TGTGCCAGTAGTTCTGGGGTCGGGGAGCTGTTTTTT	CASSSGVGELFF
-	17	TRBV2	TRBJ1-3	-	TGTGCCAGCAGTGAAGCGGAGGAGGACGCCTCTGGAAACACCATATATTTT	CASSEAEEDASGNTIYF
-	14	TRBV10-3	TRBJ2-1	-	TGTGCCATCAGTGACGGGACATATTACAATGAGCAGTTCTTC	CAISDGTYYNEQFF
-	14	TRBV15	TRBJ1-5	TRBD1	TGTGCCACCAGCAAAGGACAGGGAAATCAGCCCCAGCATTTT	CATSKGQGNQPQHF
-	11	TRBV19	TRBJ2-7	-	TGTGCCAGTAGCCACAAGACTGAGCAGTACTTC	CASSHKTEQYF
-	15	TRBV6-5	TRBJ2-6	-	TGTGCCAGCAGTTTTTCGACAGCTGGGGCCAACGTCCTGACTTTC	CASSFSTAGANVLTF
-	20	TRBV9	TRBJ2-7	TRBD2	TGTGCCAGCAGCGTAGGATCCATAGAGGGACTAGCGGGACGGCGCTACGAGCAGTACTTC	CASSVGSIEGLAGRRYEQYF
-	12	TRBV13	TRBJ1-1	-	TGTGCCAGCAGCTTAAACCGCGCTGAAGCTTTCTTT	CASSLNRAEAFF
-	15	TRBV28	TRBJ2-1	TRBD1	TGTGCCAGCAGTGTATCCGGGACAGGGATCGATGAGCAGTTCTTC	CASSVSGTGIDEQFF
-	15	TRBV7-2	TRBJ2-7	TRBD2	TGTGCCAGCAGCTTATGGGCTAGCGGGGGATACGAGCAGTACTTC	CASSLWASGGYEQYF
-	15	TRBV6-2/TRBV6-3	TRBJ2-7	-	TGTGCCAGCAGCTCCGGGACTCCGAGCTCCTACGAGCAGTACTTC	CASSSGTPSSYEQYF
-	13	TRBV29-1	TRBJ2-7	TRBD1	TGCAGCGCCATGACAGGGGAGACCTACGAGCAGTACTTC	CSAMTGETYEQYF
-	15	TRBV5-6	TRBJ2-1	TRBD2	TGTGCCAGCAGCTTGATACTAGCGGCTTACAATGAGCAGTTCTTC	CASSLILAAYNEQFF
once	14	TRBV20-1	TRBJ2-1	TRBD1	TGCAGTGCCCTTACCGGGACAGAGAACAATGAGCAGTTCTTC	CSALTGTENNEQFF
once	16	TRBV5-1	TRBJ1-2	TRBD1	TGCGCCAGCAGCTTGGCTAAACTGGACAGGCGTTATGGCTACACCTTC	CASSLAKLDRRYGYTF
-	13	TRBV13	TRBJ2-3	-	TGTGCCAGCAGCCCCTCCTCCACAGATACGCAGTATTTT	CASSPSSTDTQYF
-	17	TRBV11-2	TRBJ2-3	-	TGTGCCAGCAGCACCATAGCGACAGATCCTAGCACAGATACGCAGTATTTT	CASSTIATDPSTDTQYF
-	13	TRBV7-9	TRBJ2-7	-	TGTGCCAGCAGCTCAATGGAGGGCTACGAGCAGTACTTC	CASSSMEGYEQYF
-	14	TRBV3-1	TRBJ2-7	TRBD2	TGTGCCAGCAGCCCGGGACTAGCGCAATACGAGCAGTACTTC	CASSPGLAQYEQYF
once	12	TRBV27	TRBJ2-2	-	TGTGCCAGCAGTACGACAGGAGTGGAGCTGTTTTTT	CASSTTGVELFF
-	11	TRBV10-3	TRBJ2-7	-	TGTGCCACCGGGATCTCCTACGAGCAGTACTTC	CATGISYEQYF
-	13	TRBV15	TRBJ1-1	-	TGTGCCTCCAAGGGAGTCATGAACACTGAAGCTTTCTTT	CASKGVMNTEAFF
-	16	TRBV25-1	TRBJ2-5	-	TGTGCCAGCAGTCTTCCCACCAGACAGGACCAAGAGACCCAGTACTTC	CASSLPTRQDQETQYF
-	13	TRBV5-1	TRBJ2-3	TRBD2	TGCGCCAGCAGCATAGCGGGGCCAGATACGCAGTATTTT	CASSIAGPDTQYF
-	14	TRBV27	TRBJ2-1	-	TGTGCCAGCAGTTTAACCTGGGGAGCGTTTGAGCAGTTCTTC	CASSLTWGAFEQFF
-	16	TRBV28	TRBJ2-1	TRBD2	TGTGCCAGCAGTCCTAGGACTAGCGGGAGGTTCGATGAGCAGTTCTTC	CASSPRTSGRFDEQFF
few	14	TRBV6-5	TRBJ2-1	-	TGTGCCAGCAGTTACTTAGGCACTACTAATGAGCAGTTCTTC	CASSYLGTTNEQFF
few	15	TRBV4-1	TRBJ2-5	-	TGCGCCAGCAGCACTCTCGCGGCCTACCAAGAGACCCAGTACTTC	CASSTLAAYQETQYF
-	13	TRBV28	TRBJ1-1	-	TGTGCCAGTAGACAGGCCGGAGACACTGAAGCTTTCTTT	CASRQAGDTEAFF
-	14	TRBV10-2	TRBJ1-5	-	TGCGCCAGCAGACTCCCAGGGAGTGGTCAGCCCCAGCATTTT	CASRLPGSGQPQHF
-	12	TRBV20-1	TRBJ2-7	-	TGCAGTGCGCGTACTAGAAACTACGAGCAGTACTTC	CSARTRNYEQYF
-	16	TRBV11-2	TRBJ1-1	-	TGTGCCAGCAGCCCTCCCTTTCTGGGGGTGAACACTGAAGCTTTCTTT	CASSPPFLGVNTEAFF
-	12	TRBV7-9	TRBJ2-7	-	TGTGCCAGCAGCTCTCTTGACAACGAGCAGTACTTC	CASSSLDNEQYF
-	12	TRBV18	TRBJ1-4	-	TGTGCCAGCTCTCCGGGGGGTGAAAAACTGTTTTTT	CASSPGGEKLFF
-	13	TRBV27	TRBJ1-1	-	TGTGCCAGCAGTTTTTCGGGGGCTGGTGAAGCTTTCTTT	CASSFSGAGEAFF
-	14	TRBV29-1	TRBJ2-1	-	TGCAGCGTTGATATAGAGGATGGGGGGAATGAGCAGTTCTTC	CSVDIEDGGNEQFF